Sequencing of this T cell receptor beta chain was carried out in a study of a mutant IDH1 vaccine in newly diagnosed glioma (dated by TCRdb to the early 2020s). Concerning the study at large: Vaccination began 4-6 weeks after radiotherapy alone, or alongside temozolomide cycles in the chemotherapy-containing groups. Of the 25 to 35 patients who were treated, 62.5% were male and about 40% were female, and the mean age was around 40 years. Six visits were used for peripheral blood collection: V03 (baseline), V05, V07, V10, V12 and V13. Prior to enrollment, standard therapy consisting of radiotherapy alone, temozolomide alone, or radiochemotherapy with temozolomide had been administered to patients, with the combination being received by most patients. Longitudinal TCRB deep sequencing was done for 25 to 30 treated patients, wherever samples were available for exploratory analyses. The week-35 safety follow-up took place at visit V12, and the week-47 end of study took place at visit V13.

To note about this clone: Its antigen is unknown. Per-base qualities were not stored, and no clone one base away is much larger.

The time point label here, explained by the study, means: week 47, end of study. Each vaccine dose, consisting of 300 ug of a 20-mer mutant IDH1 peptide in Montanide, was administered subcutaneously with topical imiquimod. Patients were given eight vaccinations, in weeks 1, 3, 5, 7, 11, 15, 19 and 23, which matched visits V03 through V10. Newly diagnosed WHO grade 3 or 4 IDH1-mutant astrocytomas showing loss of nuclear ATRX were present in the donors. The samples were drawn from NOA16, a multicentre, single-arm, open-label phase I trial in Germany that tested a mutant IDH1 peptide vaccine in humans for the first time. Genomic DNA for TCRB sequencing was isolated from EDTA blood with the DNeasy Blood and Tissue Kit. The study at large found these results: Availability determined which PBMC samples were chosen for TCRB deep sequencing. Immune responses induced by the vaccine were seen in approximately 92% of patients across multiple MHC alleles. It was noted by the authors that analyses of patient blood samples could not be reproduced owing to sample limitations. No apparent relationship was observed between pseudoprogression and alterations in the top peripheral T cell clonotypes detected by TCRB sequencing.

CDR1 is given as MDHEN and CDR2 as SYDVKM, both from the germline V gene. Including cysteine and phenylalanine, the CDR3 has 13 amino acids. This entry keeps only the CDR3 DNA: 39 bases, framed from base 1. V lost 2 bases and J lost 11 bases; the stretch between them is 14 bases long. Library preparation was by the immunoSEQ multiplex PCR assay. Rearranged TCR beta chain sequences were amplified using the hsTCRB Kit according to the manufacturer's protocol. TCRB libraries were sequenced on an Illumina MiSeq. Per the original workflow: The proprietary platform of the kit vendor was used for demultiplexing, trimming and gene mapping. Imported from immuneACCESS, the table was reduced by TCRdb to in-frame sequences with V and J called. These copies leave out some clones; in studies compared against another copy, an unresolved V gene accounts for under half, and the cause of the remainder is not known. V and J calls and clone size are as listed in that table; D and trimming were resolved from the DNA. The sample table records 58,000 or so clones; roughly 80% of these occur just once. The ten largest account for more than 3% of the sample.

The material sequenced was PBMCs, taken from a glioma patient whose treatment included an IDH1 peptide vaccine. The receptor was isolated from a woman aged 45-65 years with glioma. The chain employs TRBV28 and TRBJ2-3, with the D gene not confidently named. The DNA sequence follows: TGTGCCAGCAGTTTAGGGTTTGGGCCCGGGCAGTATTTT. Translated, it reads CASSLGFGPGQYF.